One sample yielded the 10 T cell receptor beta chains listed below, sequenced in a study of cytomegalovirus exposure and HLA in healthy donors. 60 Vbeta and 13 Jbeta primers were used in PCR. The method was immunoSEQ multiplex PCR; TCRdb's version includes in-frame clones alone and lacks a portion of them. This table has about 190,000 clones, approximately 84% appearing once. The sample taken for sequencing was PBMCs. Receptor source: a man aged 50 or older in good health and CMV-seronegative.

The table lists this clone with a few counts. At one end the junction does not follow the germline gene, possibly because of a read error. The chain employs TRBV7-9 and TRBJ1-6, with 10 nucleotides matching TRBD1. Germline CDR1 SEHNR, CDR2 FQNEAQ (reference sequence). This CDR3 region has 15 residues. CDR3 residues: CSSSPGTGDNSPLHF. The CDR3 coding sequence is TGTTCCAGCAGCCCTGGGACAGGGGACAATTCACCCCTCCACTTT.

This clone was found a few times. V is TRBV10-3 and J is TRBJ1-6, with unresolved D. The CDR3 has 15 amino acids. Germline V gives CDR1 ENHRY, CDR2 SYGVKD. V was pared by 6 bases and J by 7 bases, with 16 bases between. The CDR3 loop reads CAISPGRERNSPLHF. The CDR3 bases are TGTGCCATCAGCCCCGGGAGGGAAAGGAATTCACCCCTCCACTTT.

For this clone: The sample contains more than one DNA sequence encoding this CDR3. The chain recombines TRBV6-5 with TRBJ1-1; D perhaps matches TRBD1 (5 bases). The CDR3 spans 13 residues. The V gene's germline CDR1 is MNHEY and CDR2 SVGAGI. With 2 bases removed from V and 2 bases from J, the gap between germline ends came to 6 bases. The CDR3 coding sequence is TGTGCCAGCAGTTACCAGGGAAACACTGAAGCTTTCTTT. It specifies CASSYQGNTEAFF.

CDR3 loop: CASSPPRGGVGEQYF. The CDR3 DNA reads TGTGCCAGCTCACCACCGCGAGGGGGCGTGGGGGAGCAGTACTTC. The rearrangement joins TRBV18 to TRBJ2-7; 7 bases line up with TRBD1. V trimming: 0 bases; J trimming: 7 bases; junction bases outside the gene matches: 9. The CDR3 length is 15 residues. From germline, CDR1 is KGHSH and CDR2 LQKENI.

The chain employs TRBV7-6 and TRBJ1-1; 9 bases are shared with TRBD1. The CDR3 length is 13 residues. J was trimmed by 5 bases and V by 5 bases; bases with no gene match: 3. The germline V gene encodes CDR1 SGHVS and CDR2 FNYEAQ. The CDR3 region is CASSDDRGTEAFF. The DNA of the CDR3 is TGTGCCAGCAGCGACGACAGGGGGACTGAAGCTTTCTTT. Looking up the rest from reference TRBV7-6 and TRBJ1-1 gives the full variable domain: GAGVSQSPRYKVTKRGQDVALRCDPISGHVSLYWYRQALGQGPEFLTYFNYEAQQDKSGLPNDRFSAERPEGSISTLTIQRTEQRDSAMYRCASSDDRGTEAFFGQGTRLTVV.

The chain uses TRBV23-1 and TRBJ1-4; D is undetermined. TRBV23-1 is labeled an ORF, and its function is uncertain. V was shortened by 3 bases and J by 12 bases, with 20 bases between the two germline ends. This CDR3 is built from 15 residues. The chain's CDR3 is CASSHQWRGGLELFF. CDR3 DNA sequence: TGCGCCAGCAGTCACCAGTGGCGGGGAGGTTTGGAACTGTTTTTT.

The CDR3 is CASSQGPGRNQPQHF. In DNA form, the CDR3 reads TGTGCCAGCAGTCAGGGGCCAGGGCGAAATCAGCCCCAGCATTTT. The gene calls are TRBV2 and TRBJ1-5; tentative D call: TRBD1 (6 bases). From germline, CDR1 is SNHLY and CDR2 FYNNEI. With 5 bases removed from V and 4 bases from J, the gap between germline ends came to 15 bases. The CDR3 length is 15 residues. Drawing the rest from reference TRBV2 and TRBJ1-5, the complete variable domain is EPEVTQTPSHQVTQMGQEVILRCVPISNHLYFYWYRQILGQKVEFLVSFYNNEISEKSEIFDDQFSVERPDGSNFTLKIRSTKLEDSAMYFCASSQGPGRNQPQHFGDGTRLSIL.

J is TRBJ2-7 and V is TRBV5-1; the D gene is possibly TRBD1 (5 bases). The CDR3 spans 12 residues. V shed 1 base and J shed 5 bases, with 7 bases lying between them. The germline V gene encodes CDR1 SGHRS and CDR2 YFSETQ. CDR3 DNA sequence: TGCGCCAGCAGCTTGAAGGGGAACGAGCAGTACTTC. Translated: CASSLKGNEQYF.

This chain connects TRBV13 to TRBJ2-5; 15 nucleotides agree with TRBD2. This CDR3 spans 17 amino acids. Germline V gene data show CDR1 as PRHDT and CDR2 as FYEKMQ (reference sequence). The trim removed 4 bases at V and 0 bases at J, leaving 3 bases unmatched. CDR3: CASSSGLAGGNQETQYF. In DNA, the CDR3 is TGTGCCAGCAGCTCCGGACTAGCGGGGGGGAACCAAGAGACCCAGTACTTC.

Comment on this clone: Compared with germline, one end of the junction differs, possibly owing to a read error. This chain links TRBV7-2 with TRBJ2-7; 11 positions agree with TRBD2. The CDR3 loop spans 14 amino acids. CDR1 and CDR2 from the germline V gene are SGHTA and FQGNSA. CDR3 DNA: TGTGCCAGCAGCTTGCTAGCGGGGGGCATCGGCAGTGACTTC. Translation: CASSLLAGGIGSDF.